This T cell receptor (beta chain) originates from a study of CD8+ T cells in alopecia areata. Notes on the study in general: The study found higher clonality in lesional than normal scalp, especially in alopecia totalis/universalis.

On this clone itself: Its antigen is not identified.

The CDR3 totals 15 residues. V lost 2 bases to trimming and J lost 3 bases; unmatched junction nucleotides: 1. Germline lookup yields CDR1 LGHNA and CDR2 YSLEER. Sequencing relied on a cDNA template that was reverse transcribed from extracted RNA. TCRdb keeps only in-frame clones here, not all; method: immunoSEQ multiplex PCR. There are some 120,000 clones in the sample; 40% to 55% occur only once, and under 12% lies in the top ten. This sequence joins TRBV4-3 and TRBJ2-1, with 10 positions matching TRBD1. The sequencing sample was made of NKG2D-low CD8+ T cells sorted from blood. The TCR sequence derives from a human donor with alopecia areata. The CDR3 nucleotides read TGCGCCAGCAGCCAACGGACAGGGGGCTACAATGAGCAGTTCTTC. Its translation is CASSQRTGGYNEQFF.